Here is one T cell receptor (beta chain) with its context. What it binds is not known. V lost 3 bases, J lost 6 bases, and 11 bases lay in between. The germline gives CDR1 KGHSH, CDR2 LQKENI. The CDR3 loop spans 14 amino acids. The sample is drawn from a study of OX40 agonist ivuxolimab in advanced cancers. Overall study context: An agonistic human IgG2 monoclonal antibody against OX40 (CD134) was given. Study-level results: The antigen specificity of the peripheral T cells (those that were expanded) was not determined. CD4+ and CD8+ blood T cells expanded clonally by week 6 at 0.1 to 3.0 mg/kg.

Here immunoSEQ multiplex PCR was the method, and the copy in TCRdb shows in-frame clones only, minus some. Found here are 73,000 or so clones, 65% to 90% of them singletons; the top ten hold roughly 0.66%. Autoimmune disease history or systemic immunosuppression was exclusionary. The sequences come from CD4+ or CD8+ T cells sorted from blood, collected in a trial of the OX40 agonist ivuxolimab. The rearrangement joins TRBV18 to TRBJ1-4; D gene uncertain. The TCR sequence derives from an adult with an advanced solid tumor such as melanoma, head and neck, liver or kidney cancer. CDR3 amino acids: CASSPPHGDEKLFF. Here the CDR3 DNA reads TGTGCCAGCTCACCCCCCCATGGGGATGAAAAACTGTTTTTT.